This TCR beta chain was recorded in a study of shared clonotypes between healthy human individuals. Across the study: Researchers assigned three CD4 naive, three CD4 memory, two CD8 naive and one CD8 memory plate to each donor.

The data were produced by immunoSEQ multiplex PCR, yet TCRdb's version contains in-frame clones alone and is incomplete. Of about 650,000 clones listed, roughly 96% are singletons. This clone was observed a single time. The CDR3 covers 14 residues. Deletions cut 4 bases from V and 4 bases from J, with 11 bases between. Germline values: CDR1 MNHEY, CDR2 SMNVEV (reference sequence). Naive CD8 populations comprised CD45RO-negative cells positively selected for CCR7, excluding terminally differentiated effector memory CD45RA+ cells. The study enrolled healthy HIV-negative adults without recent acute infections or vaccinations as donors.

This clonotype was obtained from a woman in her thirties in good health. What was sequenced was naive CD8+ T cells sorted from blood. The rearrangement joins TRBV27 to TRBJ2-1, with D possibly TRBD2 on 5 matching bases. The CDR3, as DNA: TGTGCCAGCAGTTCGGACTTGGCTTACAATGAGCAGTTCTTC. Translated, it gives CASSSDLAYNEQFF.